This is a list of T cell receptor beta chains from one sample in a study of post-analysis software for immune sequencing data. TCRdb independently ran MiXCR on the PCR reads; one entry per CDR3 protein. The sample includes about 570,000 distinct CDR3 sequences, around a third seen only once; the top ten take 4.5% to 7.5%. Sequencing was done on a sample of blood. All receptors come from a girl younger than 18 with multiple sclerosis. CDR3s leave out the opening cysteine and the closing phenylalanine or tryptophan.

J: TRBJ2-7
V: TRBV10-3
CDR3: AISESSIRDTYEQY

J: TRBJ1-5
V: TRBV12-3/TRBV12-4
CDR3: ASSLQAGGRSNQPQH

J: TRBJ2-6
V: TRBV5-1
CDR3: ASSLEGTGKSSGANVLT

J: TRBJ1-5
V: TRBV7-2
CDR3: ASSLYSRQGRPNQPQH

J: TRBJ2-7
V: TRBV3-1
CDR3: ASSQDKGQGAYEQY

J: TRBJ2-3
V: TRBV9
CDR3: ASSPTGHPTDTQY

J: TRBJ1-1
V: TRBV20-1
CDR3: SASEVSWGTEAF

J: TRBJ1-2
V: TRBV7-9
CDR3: ASSLVPTGTGYGYT

J: TRBJ2-3
V: TRBV29-1
CDR3: SVEGRDRGLTDTQY

J: TRBJ2-5
V: TRBV5-4
CDR3: ASSPRLAYQETQY

J: TRBJ2-3
V: TRBV6-6
CDR3: ASTSQGGTDTQY

J: TRBJ1-4
V: TRBV29-1
CDR3: SVAPQGTNEKLF

J: .
V: TRBV5-1
CDR3: ASSLEPSFYEQY

J: TRBJ1-2
V: TRBV5-1
CDR3: ASSQGHEDGYT

J: TRBJ1-6
V: TRBV29-1
CDR3: SVGDRVGSPLH